This T cell receptor (beta chain) was obtained from a study of shared T cell receptors in the human thymus. This CDR3 is built from 16 residues. CDR1 LGHNA and CDR2 YNFKEQ come from the germline V gene. V lost 2 bases to trimming and J lost 4 bases, with 17 bases between them. Produced via immunoSEQ multiplex PCR; TCRdb's table is partial and in-frame only. Of about 730,000 clones listed, 80% to 90% are singletons. These data are also associated with another study on human thymus T cells.

The clonotype was recovered from a girl less than two years old with a congenital heart defect. V and J are TRBV4-2 and TRBJ1-2; a weak D match, TRBD1 (6 bases). Sequenced input: thymocytes. The CDR3, as DNA: TGTGCCAGCAGCCAATGGTTCCGGACAGTCCCCTATGGCTACACCTTC. Amino acid sequence: CASSQWFRTVPYGYTF.